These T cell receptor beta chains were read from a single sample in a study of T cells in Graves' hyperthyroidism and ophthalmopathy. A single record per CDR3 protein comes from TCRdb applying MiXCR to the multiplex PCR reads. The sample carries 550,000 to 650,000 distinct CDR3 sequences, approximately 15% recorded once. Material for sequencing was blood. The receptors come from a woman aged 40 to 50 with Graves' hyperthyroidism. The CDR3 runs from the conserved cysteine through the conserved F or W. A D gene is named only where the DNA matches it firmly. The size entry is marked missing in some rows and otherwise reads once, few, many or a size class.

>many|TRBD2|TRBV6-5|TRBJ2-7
TGTGCCAGCAGTTACGTTAGCGGGCACGAGCAGTACTTC
CASSYVSGHEQYF
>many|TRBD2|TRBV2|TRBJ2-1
TGTGCCAGCAGCGGGGGGTACAATGAGCAGTTCTTC
CASSGGYNEQFF
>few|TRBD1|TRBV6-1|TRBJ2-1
TGTGCCAGCAGAGAATCGGGACAGGCCTACAATGAGCAGTTCTTC
CASRESGQAYNEQFF
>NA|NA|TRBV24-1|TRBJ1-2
TGTGCCACCAGTGATATAGGGCCCAACTATGGCTACACCTTC
CATSDIGPNYGYTF
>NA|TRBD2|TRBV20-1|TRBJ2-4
TGCAGTGCTAGCAAGCGGGAGGGGAACATTCAGTACTTC
CSASKREGNIQYF
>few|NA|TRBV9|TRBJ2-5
TGTGCCAGCAGCGCCGCCAGGGGAATGTGGGAGACCCAGTACTTC
CASSAARGMWETQYF
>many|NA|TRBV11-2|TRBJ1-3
TGTGCCAGCAGCAACATGGGCGGAAACACCATATATTTT
CASSNMGGNTIYF
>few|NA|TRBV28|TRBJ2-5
TGTGCCAGCAGTTTATCAGGGATGGGGACCCAGTACTTC
CASSLSGMGTQYF
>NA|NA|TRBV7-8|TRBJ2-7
TGTGCCAGCAGCCCCGCTGGGGGGGCTGGGTCCTACGAGCAGTACTTC
CASSPAGGAGSYEQYF
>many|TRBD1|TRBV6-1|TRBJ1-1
TGTGCCAGCAGTTATCCGGGACAGGGTGGGAAGACTGAAGCTTTCTTT
CASSYPGQGGKTEAFF
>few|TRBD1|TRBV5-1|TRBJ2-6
TGCGCCAGCAGCTTGCGTTCAGGGGGAGCGGGGGCCAACGTCCTGACTTTC
CASSLRSGGAGANVLTF
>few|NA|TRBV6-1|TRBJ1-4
TGTGCCAGCAGTTATAGGGATACAGCTAATGAAAAACTGTTTTTT
CASSYRDTANEKLFF
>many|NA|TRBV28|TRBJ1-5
TGTGCCAGCAGTTTGGTTCAGGGAAGTAAGCAGCCCCAGCATTTT
CASSLVQGSKQPQHF
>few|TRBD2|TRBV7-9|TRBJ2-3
TGTGCCAGCAGCCTGGGACTAGCGGGAGAAGGGGCAGATACGCAGTATTTT
CASSLGLAGEGADTQYF
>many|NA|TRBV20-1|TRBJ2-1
TGCAGTGCTACAAAGCTGGAGTCCTACAATGAGCAGTTCTTC
CSATKLESYNEQFF
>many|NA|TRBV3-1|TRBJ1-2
TGTGCCAGCAGCCAAGATTCGGGGGGCTACACCTTC
CASSQDSGGYTF
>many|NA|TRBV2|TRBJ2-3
TGTGCCAGCAGTGGACTCGGCACAGATACGCAGTATTTT
CASSGLGTDTQYF